Below are 12 T cell receptor beta chains sequenced from a single sample in a study of brain T cells in children with intractable seizures. The time point is: blood from clinic visit 5 months post-surgery; TSC patient then seizure free. Produced via immunoSEQ multiplex PCR; TCRdb's table is partial and in-frame only. The table lists 340,000 or so clones, about 94% of them singletons. Sequencing was performed on peripheral blood, taken 4 to 5 months after surgery. The receptor set was obtained from a boy in the first two years of life with tuberous sclerosis and intractable seizures.

This CDR3 is CASSTVRDRKGNEQFF. CDR3 DNA: TGTGCCAGTAGTACCGTCCGGGACAGGAAGGGCAATGAGCAGTTCTTC. The chain combines TRBV19 with TRBJ2-1, with 8 bases lining up with TRBD1. V gave up 4 bases and J gave up 6 bases; unmatched junction bases: 11. The germline gives CDR1 LNHDA, CDR2 SQIVND (reference sequence). This CDR3 spans 16 amino acids.

The J gene is TRBJ1-5, the V gene TRBV7-6; possibly TRBD1 for D (5 bases). This CDR3 comprises 15 residues. Germline V gives CDR1 SGHVS, CDR2 FNYEAQ. V was shortened by 4 bases and J by 4 bases, with 14 bases between the two germline ends. CDR3: CASSWYRRVNQPQHF. CDR3 in DNA: TGTGCCAGCAGCTGGTACCGCAGGGTGAATCAGCCCCAGCATTTT.

The V gene is TRBV6-2 or TRBV6-3, the J gene TRBJ1-2; D uncertain. The V gene lost 6 bases and the J gene lost 1 base, with 18 bases spanning the gap. Germline CDR1 MNHEY, CDR2 SVGEGT. This CDR3 is built from 16 residues. CDR3 DNA: TGTGCCAGCAGCCTAGTCATAGGCGGACGTAACTATGGCTACACCTTC. Translated: CASSLVIGGRNYGYTF.

The chain joins TRBV27 to TRBJ1-1; a weak D match, TRBD1 (5 bases). The germline V gene encodes CDR1 MNHEY and CDR2 SMNVEV (reference sequence). The V end was cut by 2 bases, the J end by 2 bases, with 12 bases between. This CDR3 has 15 residues. CDR3 loop: CASSLTSGGNTEAFF. The CDR3 nucleotides are TGTGCCAGCAGTTTAACGTCCGGGGGTAACACTGAAGCTTTCTTT.

CDR3 residues: CASSYMAYSSYNEQFF. In nucleotides, the CDR3 is TGTGCCAGCAGTTACATGGCGTACAGCTCCTACAATGAGCAGTTCTTC. The chain recombines TRBV6-5 with TRBJ2-1; D remains unclear. Germline CDR1 reads MNHEY; CDR2 reads SVGAGI. Trimming took off 2 bases at V and 0 bases at J, with 11 bases between the two ends. The CDR3 consists of 16 residues.

This chain joins TRBV14 and TRBJ1-3, with 7 bases aligning to TRBD1. Looked up from germline, CDR1 is SGHDN and CDR2 is FVKESK. V trimming: 0 bases; J trimming: 4 bases; junction bases outside the gene matches: 6. This CDR3 is built from 16 residues. The CDR3 sequence: CASSQDRYRGGNTIYF. The DNA for the CDR3 is TGTGCCAGCAGCCAAGATCGGTACAGGGGAGGAAACACCATATATTTT.

This rearrangement joins TRBV25-1 to TRBJ2-6; 10 positions agree with TRBD1. With V trimmed by 4 bases and J by 4 bases, 10 bases remained unmatched. Germline V gives CDR1 MGHDK, CDR2 SYGVNS. The CDR3 extends over 18 amino acids. The CDR3: CASSGLGQGEAGANVLTF. In DNA, the CDR3 is TGTGCCAGCAGTGGTCTAGGACAGGGGGAGGCCGGGGCCAACGTCCTGACTTTC.

This rearrangement joins TRBV25-1 to TRBJ2-3, with 7 bases lining up with TRBD1. The germline CDR1 and CDR2 sequences are MGHDK and SYGVNS. This CDR3 is built from 16 residues. Unmatched junction bases numbered 9, after V lost 4 bases and J lost 2 bases. The CDR3 DNA sequence: TGTGCCAGCAGTGTCCCGGGACAGTACTCCACAGATACGCAGTATTTT. Protein product: CASSVPGQYSTDTQYF.

The CDR3 is CATSRASTGTYYEQYF. The DNA of the CDR3 is TGTGCCACCAGCAGAGCGAGTACAGGGACCTACTACGAGCAGTACTTC. The rearrangement links TRBV15 to TRBJ2-7; possible D gene TRBD1, 6 bases. Germline V gene data show CDR1 as LNHNV and CDR2 as YYDKDF (reference sequence). V lost 1 base to trimming and J lost 3 bases, with 16 bases between them. The CDR3 extends over 16 amino acids.

The chain employs TRBV5-1 and TRBJ2-7; 11 bases are shared with TRBD1. The germline CDR1 and CDR2 sequences are SGHRS and YFSETQ. Trimming took 4 bases from V and 4 from J; bases not matched to a gene: 13. This CDR3 contains 17 residues. Written as DNA, the CDR3 is TGCGCCAGCAGCCCGGCCTCCCGGACAGGGGGCGCGTACGAGCAGTACTTC. Translated: CASSPASRTGGAYEQYF.

The chain couples TRBV9 to TRBJ2-3; TRBD2 aligns across 11 bases. With 2 bases clipped from V and 2 bases from J, the junction kept 16 bases outside the gene matches. The CDR3 runs 20 residues. Germline lookup yields CDR1 SGDLS and CDR2 YYNGEE. CDR3 residues: CASSVDGGGLADLSTDTQYF. For the CDR3, the DNA is TGTGCCAGCAGCGTTGATGGGGGGGGACTAGCGGACCTCTCCACAGATACGCAGTATTTT. The full variable domain, rest sourced from reference TRBV9 and TRBJ2-3, is DSGVTQTPKHLITATGQRVTLRCSPRSGDLSVYWYQQSLDQGLQFLIQYYNGEERAKGNILERFSAQQFPDLHSELNLSSLELGDSALYFCASSVDGGGLADLSTDTQYFGPGTRLTVL.

The chain is built from TRBV11-2 and TRBJ1-3; D not certain. The CDR3 spans 17 residues. Per germline, CDR1 SGHAT and CDR2 FQNNGV. V lost 5 bases, J lost 8 bases, and 25 bases lay in between. The CDR3 loop reads CASSLTARPNELYTIYF. The CDR3, as DNA: TGTGCCAGCAGCCTTACGGCCCGTCCCAATGAGCTATACACCATATATTTT.